The TCR beta chain under discussion was sequenced for a study of beta chain features in type 1 diabetes. In the study overall: On cell yields, gender and age, patients and healthy donors were similar. The study, taken as a whole, reports: Within each of all four CD4+ subsets, Type 1 diabetes patients had TCRB CDR3s that were moderately but significantly shorter. Naive, central memory and Treg TCRB repertoires appeared more alike in patients than in healthy donors.

Every participating donor gave one draw, a heparinised blood sample averaging about 100 mL. Since all of the isolated RNA was reverse transcribed, expressed TCRB transcripts were what got sequenced. Assay: immunoSEQ multiplex PCR; the TCRdb copy retains only in-frame clones and omits some. This sample carries around 70,000 clones, around 49% of them seen once, and the ten largest clones take roughly 0.7%. A word on this clone: As yet, its antigen is unknown.

CDR1 is SGHRS and CDR2 is YFSETQ in the germline V gene. The CDR3 totals 14 residues. The V end lost 6 bases, the J end lost 2 bases, and 9 bases lay between the germline ends. The sequence was obtained from a man aged 25 to 40 with type 1 diabetes. The chain uses TRBV5-1 and TRBJ2-6; weak D call: TRBD1 (5 bases). The specimen sequenced was central memory CD4+ T cells from blood. In nucleotides, the CDR3 is TGCGCCAGCAAGACAGTTACTGGGGCCAACGTCCTGACTTTC. Amino acid sequence: CASKTVTGANVLTF.